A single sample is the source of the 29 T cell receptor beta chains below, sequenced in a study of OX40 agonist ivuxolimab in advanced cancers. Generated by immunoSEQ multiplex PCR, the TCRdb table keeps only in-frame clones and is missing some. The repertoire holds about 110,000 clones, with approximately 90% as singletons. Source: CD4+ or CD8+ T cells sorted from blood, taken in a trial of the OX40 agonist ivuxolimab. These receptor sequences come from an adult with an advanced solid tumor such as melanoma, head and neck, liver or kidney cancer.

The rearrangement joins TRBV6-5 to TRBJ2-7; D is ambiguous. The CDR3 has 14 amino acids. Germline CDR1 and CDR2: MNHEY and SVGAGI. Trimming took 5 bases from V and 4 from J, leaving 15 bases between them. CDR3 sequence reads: CASSPRVYGYEQYF. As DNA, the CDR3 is TGTGCCAGCAGTCCCCGGGTCTATGGGTACGAGCAGTACTTC.

CDR3 region: CASSDTLFRTDTQYF. The CDR3 nucleotides read TGTGCCAGCAGTGATACTTTGTTTCGCACAGATACGCAGTATTTT. The chain has TRBV6-1 and TRBJ2-3, with D hard to call. CDR1 is MNHNS and CDR2 is SASEGT in the germline V gene. The CDR3 has 15 residues. V was shortened by 3 bases and J by 1 base, with 11 bases between the two germline ends.

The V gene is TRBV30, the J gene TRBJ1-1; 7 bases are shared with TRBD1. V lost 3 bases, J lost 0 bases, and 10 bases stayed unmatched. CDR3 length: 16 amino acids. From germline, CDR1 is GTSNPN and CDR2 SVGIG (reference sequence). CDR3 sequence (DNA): TGTGCCTGGAGCGTTAACAGGGGATTGATGAACACTGAAGCTTTCTTT. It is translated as CAWSVNRGLMNTEAFF.

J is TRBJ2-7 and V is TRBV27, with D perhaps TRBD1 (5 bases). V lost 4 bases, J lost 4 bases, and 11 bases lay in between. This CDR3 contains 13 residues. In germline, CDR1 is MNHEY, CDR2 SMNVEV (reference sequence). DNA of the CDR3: TGTGCCAGCAGTTCCAGGGATTCATACGAGCAGTACTTC. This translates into CASSSRDSYEQYF.

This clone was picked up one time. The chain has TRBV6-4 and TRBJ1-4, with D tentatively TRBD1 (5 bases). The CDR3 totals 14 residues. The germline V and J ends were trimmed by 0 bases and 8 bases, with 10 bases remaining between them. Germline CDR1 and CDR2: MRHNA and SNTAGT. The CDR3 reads CASSDSGVGEKLFF. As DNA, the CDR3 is TGTGCCAGCAGTGACTCAGGGGTCGGGGAAAAACTGTTTTTT.

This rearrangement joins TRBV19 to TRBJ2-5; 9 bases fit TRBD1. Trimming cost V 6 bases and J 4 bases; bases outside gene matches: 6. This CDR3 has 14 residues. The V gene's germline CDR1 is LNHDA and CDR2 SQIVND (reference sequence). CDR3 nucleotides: TGTGCCAGTAGACTAACAGGGGGCGGAGAGACCCAGTACTTC. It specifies CASRLTGGGETQYF.

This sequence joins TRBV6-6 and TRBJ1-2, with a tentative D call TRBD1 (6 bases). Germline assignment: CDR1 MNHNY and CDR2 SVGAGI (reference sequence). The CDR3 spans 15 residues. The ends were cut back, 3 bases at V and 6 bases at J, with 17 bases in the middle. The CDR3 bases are TGTGCCAGCAGTTATAAGGGGGTGAAGACGGATGGCTACACCTTC. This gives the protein CASSYKGVKTDGYTF.

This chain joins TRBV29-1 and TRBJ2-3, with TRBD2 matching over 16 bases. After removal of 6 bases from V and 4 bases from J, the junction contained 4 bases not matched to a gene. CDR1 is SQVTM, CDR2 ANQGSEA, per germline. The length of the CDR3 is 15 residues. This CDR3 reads CSVAGLAGGSDTQYF. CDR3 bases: TGCAGCGTGGCGGGACTAGCGGGGGGGTCAGATACGCAGTATTTT.

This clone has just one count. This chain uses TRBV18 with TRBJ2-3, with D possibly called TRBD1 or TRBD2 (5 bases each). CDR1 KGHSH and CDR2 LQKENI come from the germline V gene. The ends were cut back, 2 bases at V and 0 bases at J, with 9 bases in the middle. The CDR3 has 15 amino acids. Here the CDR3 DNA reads TGTGCCAGCTCACCAAACGGGGCTAGCACAGATACGCAGTATTTT. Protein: CASSPNGASTDTQYF. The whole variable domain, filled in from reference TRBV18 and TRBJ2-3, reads NAGVMQNPRHLVRRRGQEARLRCSPMKGHSHVYWYRQLPEEGLKFMVYLQKENIIDESGMPKERFSAEFPKEGPSILRIQQVVRGDSAAYFCASSPNGASTDTQYFGPGTRLTVL.

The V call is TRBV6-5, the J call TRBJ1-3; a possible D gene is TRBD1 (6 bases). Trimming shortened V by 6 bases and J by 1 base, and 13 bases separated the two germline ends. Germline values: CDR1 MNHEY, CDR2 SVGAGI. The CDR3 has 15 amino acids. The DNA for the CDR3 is TGTGCCAGCAGCAGGGATACAGGGTCTGGAAACACCATATATTTT. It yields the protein CASSRDTGSGNTIYF.

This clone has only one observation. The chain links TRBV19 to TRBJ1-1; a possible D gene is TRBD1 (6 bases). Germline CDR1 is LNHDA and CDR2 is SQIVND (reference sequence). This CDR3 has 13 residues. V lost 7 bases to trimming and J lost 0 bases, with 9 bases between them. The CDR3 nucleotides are TGTGCCAGTACCAGGACAGTGAACACTGAAGCTTTCTTT. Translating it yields CASTRTVNTEAFF.

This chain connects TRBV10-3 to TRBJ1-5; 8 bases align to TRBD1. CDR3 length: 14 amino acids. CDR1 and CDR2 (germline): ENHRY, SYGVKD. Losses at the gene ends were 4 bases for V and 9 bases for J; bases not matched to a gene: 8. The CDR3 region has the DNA TGTGCCATCAGTGGGGACAGGCCCTGGGGGCCCCAGCATTTT. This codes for CAISGDRPWGPQHF.

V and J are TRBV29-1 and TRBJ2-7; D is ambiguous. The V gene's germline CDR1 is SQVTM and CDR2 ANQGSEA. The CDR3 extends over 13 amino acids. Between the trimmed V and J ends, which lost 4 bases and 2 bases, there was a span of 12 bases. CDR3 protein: CSVGGRETYEQYF. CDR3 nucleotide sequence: TGCAGCGTTGGAGGCAGAGAAACCTACGAGCAGTACTTC.

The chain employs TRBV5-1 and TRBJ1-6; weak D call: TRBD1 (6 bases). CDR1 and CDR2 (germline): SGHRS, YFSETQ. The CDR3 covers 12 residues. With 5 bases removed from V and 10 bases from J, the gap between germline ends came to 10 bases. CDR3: CASREGQSPLHF. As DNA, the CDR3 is TGCGCCAGCAGGGAGGGACAATCACCCCTCCACTTT.

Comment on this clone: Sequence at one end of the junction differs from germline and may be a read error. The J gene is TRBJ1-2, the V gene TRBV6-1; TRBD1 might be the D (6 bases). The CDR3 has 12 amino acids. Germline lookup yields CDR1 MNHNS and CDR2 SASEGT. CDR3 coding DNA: TGTGCCAGCAGCGCACAGGGCTATGGCCACACCTTC. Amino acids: CASSAQGYGHTF.

The DNA for the CDR3 is TGCAGCGTAGGAAGGACTAGCGGTCCGGAGACCCAGTACTTC. This sequence encodes CSVGRTSGPETQYF. The genes are TRBV29-1 and TRBJ2-5, with 10 bases fitting TRBD2. Losses at the gene ends were 6 bases for V and 5 bases for J; bases not matched to a gene: 9. The CDR3 is made up of 14 amino acids. Germline V CDR1 and CDR2: SQVTM, ANQGSEA. The full variable domain, completed using reference TRBV29-1 and TRBJ2-5, is SAVISQKPSRDICQRGTSLTIQCQVDSQVTMMFWYRQQPGQSLTLIATANQGSEATYESGFVIDKFPISRPNLTFSTLTVSNMSPEDSSIYLCSVGRTSGPETQYFGPGTRLLVL.

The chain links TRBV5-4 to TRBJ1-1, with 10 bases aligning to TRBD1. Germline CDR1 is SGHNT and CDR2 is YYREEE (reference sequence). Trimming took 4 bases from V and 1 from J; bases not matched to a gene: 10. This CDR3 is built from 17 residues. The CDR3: CASSPGTGAMWNTEAFF. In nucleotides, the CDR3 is TGTGCCAGCAGCCCAGGGACAGGGGCGATGTGGAACACTGAAGCTTTCTTT. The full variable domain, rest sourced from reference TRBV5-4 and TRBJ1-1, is ETGVTQSPTHLIKTRGQQVTLRCSSQSGHNTVSWYQQALGQGPQFIFQYYREEENGRGNFPPRFSGLQFPNYSSELNVNALELDDSALYLCASSPGTGAMWNTEAFFGQGTRLTVV.

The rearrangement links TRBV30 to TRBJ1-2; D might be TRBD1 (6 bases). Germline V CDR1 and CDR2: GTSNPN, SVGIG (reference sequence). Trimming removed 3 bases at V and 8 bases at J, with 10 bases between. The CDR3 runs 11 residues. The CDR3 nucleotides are TGTGCCTGGAGGGGGGGCGGGGGCTACACCTTC. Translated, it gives CAWRGGGGYTF. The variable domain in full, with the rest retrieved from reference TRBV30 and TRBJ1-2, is SQTIHQWPATLVQPVGSPLSLECTVEGTSNPNLYWYRQAAGRGLQLLFYSVGIGQISSEVPQNLSASRPQDRQFILSSKKLLLSDSGFYLCAWRGGGGYTFGSGTRLTVV.

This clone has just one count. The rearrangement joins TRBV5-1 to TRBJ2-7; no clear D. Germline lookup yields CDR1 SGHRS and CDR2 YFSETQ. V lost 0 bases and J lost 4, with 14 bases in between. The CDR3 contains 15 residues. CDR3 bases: TGCGCCAGCAGCTTGGTGGCACGCGTCGGTTACGAGCAGTACTTC. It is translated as CASSLVARVGYEQYF. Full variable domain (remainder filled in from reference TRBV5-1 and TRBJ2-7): KAGVTQTPRYLIKTRGQQVTLSCSPISGHRSVSWYQQTPGQGLQFLFEYFSETQRNKGNFPGRFSGRQFSNSRSEMNVSTLELGDSALYLCASSLVARVGYEQYFGPGTRLTVT.

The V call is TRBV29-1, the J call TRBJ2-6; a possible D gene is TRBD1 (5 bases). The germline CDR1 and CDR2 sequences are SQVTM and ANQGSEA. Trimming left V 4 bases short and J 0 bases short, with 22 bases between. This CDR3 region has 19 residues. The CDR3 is CSVALQASLRSSGANVLTF. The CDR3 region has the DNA TGCAGCGTTGCTCTACAGGCCAGCCTCCGCAGCTCTGGGGCCAACGTCCTGACTTTC.

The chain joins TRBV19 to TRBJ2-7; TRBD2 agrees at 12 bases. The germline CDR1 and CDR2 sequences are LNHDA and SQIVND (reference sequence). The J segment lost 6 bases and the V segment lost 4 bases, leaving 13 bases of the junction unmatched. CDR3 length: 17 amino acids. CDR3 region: CASSRGLAGGPGAEQYF. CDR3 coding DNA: TGTGCCAGTAGTAGAGGGCTAGCGGGAGGGCCAGGGGCCGAGCAGTACTTC.

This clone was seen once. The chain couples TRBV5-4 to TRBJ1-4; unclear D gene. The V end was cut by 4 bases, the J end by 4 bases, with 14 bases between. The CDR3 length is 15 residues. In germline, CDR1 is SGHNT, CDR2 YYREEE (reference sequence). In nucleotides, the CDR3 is TGTGCCAGCAGCCTGGACGGCAGCCTTAATGAAAAACTGTTTTTT. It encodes CASSLDGSLNEKLFF.

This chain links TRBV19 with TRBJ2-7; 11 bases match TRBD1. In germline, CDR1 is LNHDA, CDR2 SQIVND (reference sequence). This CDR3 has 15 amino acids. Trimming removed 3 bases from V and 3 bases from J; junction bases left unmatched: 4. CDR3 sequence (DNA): TGTGCCAGTAGTATTATGGGACAGGGGGTCTACGAGCAGTACTTC. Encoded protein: CASSIMGQGVYEQYF.

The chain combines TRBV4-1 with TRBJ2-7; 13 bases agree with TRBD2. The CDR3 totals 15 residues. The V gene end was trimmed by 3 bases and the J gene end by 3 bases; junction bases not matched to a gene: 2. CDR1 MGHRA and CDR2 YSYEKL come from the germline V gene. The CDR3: CASSQGTSGIYEQYF. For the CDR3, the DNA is TGCGCCAGCAGCCAGGGGACTAGCGGGATCTACGAGCAGTACTTC.

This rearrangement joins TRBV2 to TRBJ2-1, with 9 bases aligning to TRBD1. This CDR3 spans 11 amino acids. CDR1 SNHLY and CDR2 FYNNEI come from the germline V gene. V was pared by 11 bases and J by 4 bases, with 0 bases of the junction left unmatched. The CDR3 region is CAGQGYNEQFF. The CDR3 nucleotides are TGTGCCGGACAGGGGTACAATGAGCAGTTCTTC. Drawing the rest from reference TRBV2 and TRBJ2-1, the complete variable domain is EPEVTQTPSHQVTQMGQEVILRCVPISNHLYFYWYRQILGQKVEFLVSFYNNEISEKSEIFDDQFSVERPDGSNFTLKIRSTKLEDSAMYFCAGQGYNEQFFGPGTRLTVL.

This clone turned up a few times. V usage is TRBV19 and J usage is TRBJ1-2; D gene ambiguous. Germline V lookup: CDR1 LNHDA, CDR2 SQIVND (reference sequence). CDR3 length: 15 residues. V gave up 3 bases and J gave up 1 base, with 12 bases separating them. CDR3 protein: CASSINIQNNYGYTF. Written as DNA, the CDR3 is TGTGCCAGTAGTATTAATATACAGAATAACTATGGCTACACCTTC.

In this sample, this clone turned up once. Written as DNA, the CDR3 is TGTGCCACCAGCAGAGATCCCGAAAAACTGTTTTTT. Protein sequence: CATSRDPEKLFF. The chain uses TRBV15 and TRBJ1-4; D is unclear. The CDR3 covers 12 residues. V lost 0 bases and J lost 8, with 4 bases in between. Germline V gene sequence: CDR1 LNHNV, CDR2 YYDKDF (reference sequence).

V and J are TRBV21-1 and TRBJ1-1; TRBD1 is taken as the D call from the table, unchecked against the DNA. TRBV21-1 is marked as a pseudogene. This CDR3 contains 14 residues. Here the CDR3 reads CASSKNRGNTEAFF. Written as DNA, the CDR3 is TGTGCCAGCAGCAAAAACAGGGGAAACACTGAAGCTTTCTTT.

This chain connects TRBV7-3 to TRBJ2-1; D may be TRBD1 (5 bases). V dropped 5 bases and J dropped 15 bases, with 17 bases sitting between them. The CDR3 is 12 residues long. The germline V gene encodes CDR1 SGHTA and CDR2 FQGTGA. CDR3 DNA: TGTGCCAGCAGCGTAGGGGCGGCTATGGGGTTCTTC. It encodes CASSVGAAMGFF. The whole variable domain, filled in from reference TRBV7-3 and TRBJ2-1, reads GAGVSQTPSNKVTEKGKYVELRCDPISGHTALYWYRQSLGQGPEFLIYFQGTGAADDSGLPNDRFFAVRPEGSVSTLKIQRTERGDSAVYLCASSVGAAMGFFGPGTRLTVL.